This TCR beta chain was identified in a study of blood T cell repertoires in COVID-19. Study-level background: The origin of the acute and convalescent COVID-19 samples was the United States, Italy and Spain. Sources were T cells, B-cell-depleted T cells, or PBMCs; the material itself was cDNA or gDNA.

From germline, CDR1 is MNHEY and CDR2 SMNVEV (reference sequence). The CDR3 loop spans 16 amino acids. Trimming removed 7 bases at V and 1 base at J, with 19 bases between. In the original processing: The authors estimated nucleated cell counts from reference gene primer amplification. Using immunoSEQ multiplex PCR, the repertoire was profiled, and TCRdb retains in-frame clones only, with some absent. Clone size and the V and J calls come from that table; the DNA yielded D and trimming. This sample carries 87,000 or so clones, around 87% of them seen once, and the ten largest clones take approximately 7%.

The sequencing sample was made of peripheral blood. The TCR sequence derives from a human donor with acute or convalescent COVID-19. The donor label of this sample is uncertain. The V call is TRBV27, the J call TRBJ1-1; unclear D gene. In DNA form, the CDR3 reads TGTGCCAGCACCCAAGGCGGGGTTGGTAAGAACACTGAAGCTTTCTTT. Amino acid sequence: CASTQGGVGKNTEAFF.